The sequence of this T cell receptor (beta chain) was determined in a study of blood T cells in healthy people across ages. Primed by a sample-barcoded 5' primer and a J-beta primer mix, a second PCR proceeded for roughly 7 to 11 cycles. Through a template-switch adaptor with 12 random nucleotides, each cDNA molecule received a tag. In TCRdb, the 5' RACE reads were re-called with MiXCR into one record per CDR3 protein. Among around 1.5 million distinct CDR3 sequences listed, almost 35% were seen once. Unmatched junction bases numbered 9, after V lost 9 bases and J lost 10 bases. CDR1 is LNHDA, CDR2 SQIVND, per germline (reference sequence). This CDR3 has 14 amino acids. Roughly 10 milliliters of peripheral blood were drawn from each donor into EDTA-treated tubes.

V and J are TRBV19 and TRBJ2-3, with 14 nucleotides matching TRBD2. This TCR was sampled from a woman between 25 and 40 years old in good health. Sample: blood. The CDR3, as DNA: TGTGCCAGCCGGACTAGCGGGGGGATATGGGCGCAGTATTTT. It yields the protein CASRTSGGIWAQYF.